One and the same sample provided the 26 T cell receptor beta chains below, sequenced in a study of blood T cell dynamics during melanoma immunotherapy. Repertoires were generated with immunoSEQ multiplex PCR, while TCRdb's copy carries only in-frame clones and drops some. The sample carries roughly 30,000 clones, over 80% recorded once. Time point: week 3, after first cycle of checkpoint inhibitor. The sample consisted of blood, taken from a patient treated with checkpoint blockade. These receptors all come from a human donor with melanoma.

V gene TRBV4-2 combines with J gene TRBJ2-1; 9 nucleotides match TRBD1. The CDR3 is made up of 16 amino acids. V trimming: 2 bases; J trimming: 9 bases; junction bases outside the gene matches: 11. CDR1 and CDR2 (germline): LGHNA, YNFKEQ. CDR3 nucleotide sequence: TGTGCCAGCAGCCAATGGACAGGGGCGGATCGGGGTGAGCAGTTCTTC. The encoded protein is CASSQWTGADRGEQFF.

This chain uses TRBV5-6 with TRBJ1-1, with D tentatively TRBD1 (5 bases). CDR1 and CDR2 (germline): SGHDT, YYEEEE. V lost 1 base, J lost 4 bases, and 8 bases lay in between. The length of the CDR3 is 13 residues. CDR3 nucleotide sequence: TGTGCCAGCAGCTTGTATGGGGGCACTGAAGCTTTCTTT. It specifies CASSLYGGTEAFF.

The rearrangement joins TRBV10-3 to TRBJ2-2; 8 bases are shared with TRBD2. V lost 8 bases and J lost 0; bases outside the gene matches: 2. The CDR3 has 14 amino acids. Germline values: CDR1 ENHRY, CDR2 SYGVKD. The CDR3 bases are TGTGCCATCCGAGCGGGGGCGAACACCGGGGAGCTGTTTTTT. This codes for CAIRAGANTGELFF.

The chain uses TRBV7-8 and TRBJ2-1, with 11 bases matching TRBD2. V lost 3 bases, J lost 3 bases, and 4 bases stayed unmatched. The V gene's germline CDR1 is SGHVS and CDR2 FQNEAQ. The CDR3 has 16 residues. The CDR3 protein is CASSFHTSGGYNEQFF. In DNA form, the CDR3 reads TGTGCCAGCAGCTTCCACACTAGCGGGGGCTACAATGAGCAGTTCTTC.

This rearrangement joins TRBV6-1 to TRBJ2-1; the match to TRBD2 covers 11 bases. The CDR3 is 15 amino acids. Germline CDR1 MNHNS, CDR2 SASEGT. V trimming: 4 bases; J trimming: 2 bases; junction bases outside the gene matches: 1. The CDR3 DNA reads TGTGCCAGCAGTGCGACTAGCGGGGCCTACAATGAGCAGTTCTTC. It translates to CASSATSGAYNEQFF.

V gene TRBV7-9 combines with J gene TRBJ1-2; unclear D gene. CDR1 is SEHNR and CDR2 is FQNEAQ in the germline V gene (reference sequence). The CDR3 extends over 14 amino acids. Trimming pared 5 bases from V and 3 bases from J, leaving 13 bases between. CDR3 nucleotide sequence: TGTGCCAGCAGCGTGGACGGCCGATACTATGGCTACACCTTC. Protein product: CASSVDGRYYGYTF. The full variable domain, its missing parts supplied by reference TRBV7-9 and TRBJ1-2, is DTGVSQNPRHKITKRGQNVTFRCDPISEHNRLYWYRQTLGQGPEFLTYFQNEAQLEKSRLLSDRFSAERPKGSFSTLEIQRTEQGDSAMYLCASSVDGRYYGYTFGSGTRLTVV.

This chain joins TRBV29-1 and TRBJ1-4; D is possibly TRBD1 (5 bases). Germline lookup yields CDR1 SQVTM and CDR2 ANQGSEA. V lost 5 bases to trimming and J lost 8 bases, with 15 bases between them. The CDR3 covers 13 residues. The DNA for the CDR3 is TGCAGCGTTAGAAGTGTAGGGGAAGAAAAACTGTTTTTT. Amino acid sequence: CSVRSVGEEKLFF.

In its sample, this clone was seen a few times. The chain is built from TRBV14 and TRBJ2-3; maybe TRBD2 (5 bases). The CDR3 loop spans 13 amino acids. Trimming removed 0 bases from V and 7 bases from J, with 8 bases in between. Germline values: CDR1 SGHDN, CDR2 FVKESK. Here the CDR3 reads CASSQDGGHTQYF. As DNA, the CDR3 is TGTGCCAGCAGCCAAGATGGAGGCCATACGCAGTATTTT.

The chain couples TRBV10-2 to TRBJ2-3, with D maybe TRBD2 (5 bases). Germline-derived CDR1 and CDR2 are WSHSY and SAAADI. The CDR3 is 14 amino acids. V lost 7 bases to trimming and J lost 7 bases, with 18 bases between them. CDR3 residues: CASMGTSRFNTQYF. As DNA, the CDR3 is TGCGCCAGCATGGGCACTAGTCGCTTTAATACGCAGTATTTT.

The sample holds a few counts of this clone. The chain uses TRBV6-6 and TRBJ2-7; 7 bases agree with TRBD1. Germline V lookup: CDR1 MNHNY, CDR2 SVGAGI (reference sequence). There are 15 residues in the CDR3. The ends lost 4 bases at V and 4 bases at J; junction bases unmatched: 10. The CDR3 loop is CASSSRDRSPYEQYF. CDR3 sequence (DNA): TGTGCCAGCAGTTCACGGGACAGATCGCCATACGAGCAGTACTTC.

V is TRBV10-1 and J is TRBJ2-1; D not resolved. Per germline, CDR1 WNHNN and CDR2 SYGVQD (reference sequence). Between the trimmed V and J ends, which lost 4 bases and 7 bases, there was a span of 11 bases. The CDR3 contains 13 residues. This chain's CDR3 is CASSVPNRNEQFF. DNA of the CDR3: TGCGCCAGCAGTGTCCCTAACCGGAATGAGCAGTTCTTC.

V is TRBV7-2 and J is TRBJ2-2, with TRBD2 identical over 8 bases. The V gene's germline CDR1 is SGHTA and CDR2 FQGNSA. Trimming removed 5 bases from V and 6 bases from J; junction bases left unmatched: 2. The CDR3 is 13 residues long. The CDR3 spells CASSISGAGELFF. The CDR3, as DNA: TGTGCCAGCAGCATTAGCGGGGCCGGGGAGCTGTTTTTT.

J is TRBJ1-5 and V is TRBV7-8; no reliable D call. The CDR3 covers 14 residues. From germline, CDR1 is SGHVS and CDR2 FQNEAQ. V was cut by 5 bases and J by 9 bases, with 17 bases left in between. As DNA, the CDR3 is TGTGCCAGCAGCCCGAACATAGGAGTAAGGCCCCAGCATTTT. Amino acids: CASSPNIGVRPQHF.

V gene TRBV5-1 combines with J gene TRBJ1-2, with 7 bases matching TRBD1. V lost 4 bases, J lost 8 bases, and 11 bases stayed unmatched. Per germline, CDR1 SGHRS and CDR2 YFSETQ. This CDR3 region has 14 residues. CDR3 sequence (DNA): TGCGCCAGCAGCCGCGGGGAACAGGGACAGGGCTACACCTTC. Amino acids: CASSRGEQGQGYTF.

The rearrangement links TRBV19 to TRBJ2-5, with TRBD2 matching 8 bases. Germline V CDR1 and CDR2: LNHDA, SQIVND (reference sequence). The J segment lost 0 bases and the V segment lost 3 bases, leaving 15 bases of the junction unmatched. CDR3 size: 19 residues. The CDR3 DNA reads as TGTGCCAGTAGTATGGGGCTAGCGGGCCGATCCTGGTACCAAGAGACCCAGTACTTC. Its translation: CASSMGLAGRSWYQETQYF.

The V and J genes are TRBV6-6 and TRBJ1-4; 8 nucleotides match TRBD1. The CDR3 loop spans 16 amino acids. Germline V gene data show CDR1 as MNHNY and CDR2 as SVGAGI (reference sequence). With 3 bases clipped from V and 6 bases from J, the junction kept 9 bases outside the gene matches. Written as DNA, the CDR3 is TGTGCCAGCAGTTATGGATTCGACAGGGGATATGAAAAACTGTTTTTT. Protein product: CASSYGFDRGYEKLFF.

CDR3 loop: CASSLSGTGQETQYF. The CDR3 DNA sequence: TGTGCCAGCAGTTTGTCCGGGACAGGGCAAGAGACCCAGTACTTC. The V and J genes are TRBV28 and TRBJ2-5; 9 nucleotides line up with TRBD1. Germline-derived CDR1 and CDR2 are MDHEN and SYDVKM. The length of the CDR3 is 15 residues. V shed 3 bases, J shed 2 bases, and the junction held 4 bases outside the gene matches.

CDR3 bases: TGTGCCAGCAGCCTGACCACAGATACGCAGTATTTT. Translated: CASSLTTDTQYF. This chain uses TRBV2 with TRBJ2-3; D not resolved. The length of the CDR3 is 12 residues. CDR1 is SNHLY and CDR2 is FYNNEI in the germline V gene. The V end lost 6 bases, the J end lost 2 bases, and 6 bases lay between the germline ends.

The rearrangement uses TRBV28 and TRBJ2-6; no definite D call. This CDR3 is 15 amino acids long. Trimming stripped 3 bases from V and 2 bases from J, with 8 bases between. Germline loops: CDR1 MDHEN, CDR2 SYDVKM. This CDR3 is CASSFRTAGANVLTF. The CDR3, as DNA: TGTGCCAGCAGTTTCCGAACGGCTGGGGCCAACGTCCTGACTTTC.

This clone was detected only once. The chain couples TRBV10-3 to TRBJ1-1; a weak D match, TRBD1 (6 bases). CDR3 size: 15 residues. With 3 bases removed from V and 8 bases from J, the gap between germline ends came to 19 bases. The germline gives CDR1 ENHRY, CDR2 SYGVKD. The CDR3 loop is CAISDYAGAREEAFF. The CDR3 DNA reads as TGTGCCATCAGTGATTACGCAGGGGCGCGAGAGGAAGCTTTCTTT.

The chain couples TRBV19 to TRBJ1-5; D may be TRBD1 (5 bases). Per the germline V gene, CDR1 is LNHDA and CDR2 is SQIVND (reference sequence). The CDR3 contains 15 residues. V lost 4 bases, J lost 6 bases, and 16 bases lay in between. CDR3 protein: CASSTRLDGGQPQHF. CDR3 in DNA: TGTGCCAGTAGTACCCGACTGGACGGGGGTCAGCCCCAGCATTTT.

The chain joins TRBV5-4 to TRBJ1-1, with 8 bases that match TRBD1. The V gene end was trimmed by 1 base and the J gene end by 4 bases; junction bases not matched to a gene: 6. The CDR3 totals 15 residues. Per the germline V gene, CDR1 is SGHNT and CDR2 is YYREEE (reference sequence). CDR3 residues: CASSLYQGAGTEAFF. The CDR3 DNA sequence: TGTGCCAGCAGCTTGTACCAGGGGGCCGGCACTGAAGCTTTCTTT.

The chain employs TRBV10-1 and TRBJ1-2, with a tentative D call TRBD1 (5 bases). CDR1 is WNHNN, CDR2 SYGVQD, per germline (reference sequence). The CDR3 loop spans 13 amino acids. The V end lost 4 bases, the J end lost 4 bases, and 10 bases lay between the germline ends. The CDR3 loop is CASSVAGTYGYTF. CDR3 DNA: TGCGCCAGCAGTGTTGCAGGGACCTATGGCTACACCTTC.

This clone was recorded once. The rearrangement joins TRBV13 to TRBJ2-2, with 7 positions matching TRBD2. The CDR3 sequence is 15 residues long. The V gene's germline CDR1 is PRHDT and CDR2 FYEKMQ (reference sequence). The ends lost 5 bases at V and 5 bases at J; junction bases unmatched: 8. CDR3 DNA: TGTGCCAGCAGCCCGGAGACTAGCAGTACCGGGGAGCTGTTTTTT. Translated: CASSPETSSTGELFF.

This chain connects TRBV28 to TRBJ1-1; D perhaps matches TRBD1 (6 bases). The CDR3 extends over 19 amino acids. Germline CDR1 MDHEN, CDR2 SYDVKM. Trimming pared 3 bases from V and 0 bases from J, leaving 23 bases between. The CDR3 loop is CASSFSPYDMGGMNTEAFF. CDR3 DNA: TGTGCCAGCAGTTTTAGCCCCTACGATATGGGGGGCATGAACACTGAAGCTTTCTTT.

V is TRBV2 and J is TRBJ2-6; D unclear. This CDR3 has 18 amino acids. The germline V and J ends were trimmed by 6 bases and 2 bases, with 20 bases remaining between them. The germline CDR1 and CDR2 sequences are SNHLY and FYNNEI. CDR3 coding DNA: TGTGCCAGCAGACGTACCCTATATAGGACGACTGGGGCCAACGTCCTGACTTTC. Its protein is CASRRTLYRTTGANVLTF.